This T cell receptor beta chain was identified in a study of cytomegalovirus exposure and HLA in healthy donors. A multiplex PCR was run with 60 Vbeta primers and 13 Jbeta primers. This table comes from immunoSEQ multiplex PCR, and its TCRdb copy is limited to in-frame clones, with some not included. The data contain 150,000 to 200,000 clones, about four fifths of them singletons. The V gene's germline CDR1 is MNHEY and CDR2 SVGAGI. This CDR3 has 14 residues. V was clipped by 2 bases and J by 0 bases, with 7 bases between them. Specimen: PBMCs. This chain connects TRBV6-5 to TRBJ1-1; D unresolved. The receptor was isolated from a man between 18 and 29 years old in good health and CMV-seronegative. CDR3 sequence (DNA): TGTGCCAGCAGTTACGGGAGTATGAACACTGAAGCTTTCTTT. Amino acid sequence: CASSYGSMNTEAFF.